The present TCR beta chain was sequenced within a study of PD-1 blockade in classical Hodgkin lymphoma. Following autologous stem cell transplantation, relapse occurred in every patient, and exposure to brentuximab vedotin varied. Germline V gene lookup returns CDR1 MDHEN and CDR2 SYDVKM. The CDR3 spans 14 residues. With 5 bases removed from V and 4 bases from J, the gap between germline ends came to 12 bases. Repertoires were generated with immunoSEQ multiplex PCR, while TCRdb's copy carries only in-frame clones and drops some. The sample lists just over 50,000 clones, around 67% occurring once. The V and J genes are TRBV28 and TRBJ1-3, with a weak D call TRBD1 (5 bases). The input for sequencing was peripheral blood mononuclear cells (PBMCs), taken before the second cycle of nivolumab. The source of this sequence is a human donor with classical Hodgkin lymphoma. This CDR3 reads CASSPQTGGNTIYF. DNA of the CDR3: TGTGCCAGCAGTCCCCAAACAGGCGGAAACACCATATATTTT.